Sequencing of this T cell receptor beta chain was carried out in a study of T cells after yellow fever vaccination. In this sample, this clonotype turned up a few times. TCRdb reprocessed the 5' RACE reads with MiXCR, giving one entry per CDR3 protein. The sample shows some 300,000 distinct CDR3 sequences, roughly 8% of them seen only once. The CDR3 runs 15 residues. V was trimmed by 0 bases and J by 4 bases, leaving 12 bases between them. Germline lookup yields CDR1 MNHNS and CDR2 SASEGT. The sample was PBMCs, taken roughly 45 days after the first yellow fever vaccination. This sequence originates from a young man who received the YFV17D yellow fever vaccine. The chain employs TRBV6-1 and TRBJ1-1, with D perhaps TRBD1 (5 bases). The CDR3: CASSEAGVRATEAFF. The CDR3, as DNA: TGTGCCAGCAGTGAAGCGGGGGTTCGGGCCACTGAAGCTTTCTTT.